This T cell receptor (beta chain) was observed in a study of T cells in Graves' hyperthyroidism and ophthalmopathy. Regions amplified from RNA transcripts were the TCR beta CDR3 regions. TCR CDR3 underwent first-round RT-PCR with the HTBI primer set. TCRdb re-derived calls from the multiplex PCR reads in MiXCR, one entry per CDR3 protein. Of approximately 710,000 distinct CDR3 sequences listed, 17% are singletons. Germline loops: CDR1 MGHRA, CDR2 YSYEKL. The CDR3 is made up of 16 amino acids. V shed 4 bases and J 7 bases; nucleotides not matched to a gene: 9. The TCR comes from a man between 45 and 60 years old with Graves' hyperthyroidism. The specimen sequenced was blood. The chain links TRBV4-1 to TRBJ1-4, with 10 bases fitting TRBD1. The CDR3 loop reads CASSRPTGGQSEKLFF. The DNA of the CDR3 is TGCGCCAGCAGCCGACCGACAGGGGGCCAGAGTGAAAAACTGTTTTTT.